A single sample gave rise to the 26 T cell receptor beta chains below, sequenced in a study of T cell responses to AZD1222 COVID-19 vaccine. Repertoires were generated with immunoSEQ multiplex PCR, while TCRdb's copy carries only in-frame clones and drops some. The data contain around 110,000 clones, 75% to 90% of them singletons. The material was peripheral blood, obtained on day 0 of AZD1222 vaccination. The receptors were gathered from an adult in good health.

The chain joins TRBV7-9 to TRBJ2-7, with a tentative D call TRBD2 (5 bases). Germline V gene data show CDR1 as SEHNR and CDR2 as FQNEAQ (reference sequence). The V end lost 0 bases, the J end lost 6 bases, and 9 bases lay between the germline ends. This CDR3 comprises 13 residues. CDR3 in DNA: TGTGCCAGCAGCTTAGCGGCGGGTCGCGAGCAGTACTTC. It codes for CASSLAAGREQYF.

V gene TRBV5-4 combines with J gene TRBJ2-3, with TRBD2 matching over 9 bases. The germline V gene has CDR1 SGHNT and CDR2 YYREEE (reference sequence). V was pared by 0 bases and J by 0 bases, with 5 bases of the junction left unmatched. The CDR3 has 17 residues. The CDR3: CASSLGAGGPSTDTQYF. The CDR3, as DNA: TGTGCCAGCAGCTTGGGGGCGGGGGGGCCGAGCACAGATACGCAGTATTTT.

This clone is a singleton in its sample. The V call is TRBV30, the J call TRBJ2-1, with D possibly being TRBD1 or TRBD2 (6 bases each). The CDR3 covers 13 residues. Trimming removed 1 base at V and 10 bases at J, with 14 bases between. The V gene's germline CDR1 is GTSNPN and CDR2 SVGIG (reference sequence). CDR3 DNA: TGTGCCTGGAGTGAGGGGGGAGCCTACGAGCAGTTCTTC. Translating it yields CAWSEGGAYEQFF.

The rearrangement joins TRBV28 to TRBJ2-1; no firm D call. Trimming shortened V by 3 bases and J by 0 bases, and 6 bases separated the two germline ends. Germline assignment: CDR1 MDHEN and CDR2 SYDVKM. This CDR3 has 14 residues. The DNA of the CDR3 is TGTGCCAGCAGTTTTAGGTACTCCTACAATGAGCAGTTCTTC. This sequence encodes CASSFRYSYNEQFF.

The chain couples TRBV11-2 to TRBJ1-2; perhaps TRBD1 as D (5 bases). The CDR3 has 16 amino acids. V was pared by 2 bases and J by 8 bases, with 21 bases between. Per germline, CDR1 SGHAT and CDR2 FQNNGV. The CDR3 reads CASSLWGSGSAGGYTF. The CDR3 DNA follows: TGTGCCAGCAGCTTATGGGGGTCGGGCAGCGCTGGGGGCTACACCTTC.

The rearrangement uses TRBV15 and TRBJ1-4; a weak D match, TRBD1 (5 bases). The V gene's germline CDR1 is LNHNV and CDR2 YYDKDF (reference sequence). The CDR3 has 16 residues. The V end lost 4 bases, the J end lost 14 bases, and 26 bases lay between the germline ends. The CDR3 DNA sequence: TGTGCCACCAGCACCCAGACGACAGACCGGACCTATTTGCTGTTTTTT. Its protein product is CATSTQTTDRTYLLFF.

The gene calls are TRBV7-6 and TRBJ2-7; 13 bases map to TRBD2. CDR1 SGHVS and CDR2 FNYEAQ come from the germline V gene. Trimming at V came to 5 bases and at J to 5 bases, leaving 3 bases not matched to a gene. The CDR3 has 14 residues. The CDR3 region is CASSRGTSGNEQYF. As DNA, the CDR3 is TGTGCCAGCAGCCGGGGGACTAGCGGGAACGAGCAGTACTTC.

CDR3 DNA sequence: TGTGCCAGCAGCTTGGGATGGGGACCCGGGGAGCTGTTTTTT. It is translated as CASSLGWGPGELFF. This chain uses TRBV5-4 with TRBJ2-2; D might be TRBD1 or TRBD2, each matching 5 bases. The V gene's germline CDR1 is SGHNT and CDR2 YYREEE (reference sequence). Trimming removed 0 bases at V and 6 bases at J, with 9 bases between. The length of the CDR3 is 14 residues. The full variable domain, rest sourced from reference TRBV5-4 and TRBJ2-2, is ETGVTQSPTHLIKTRGQQVTLRCSSQSGHNTVSWYQQALGQGPQFIFQYYREEENGRGNFPPRFSGLQFPNYSSELNVNALELDDSALYLCASSLGWGPGELFFGEGSRLTVL.

The chain recombines TRBV7-3 with TRBJ2-1; 10 positions match TRBD2. The CDR3 has 16 amino acids. The V segment lost 8 bases and the J segment 3 bases; nucleotides outside the gene matches: 10. Germline loops: CDR1 SGHTA, CDR2 FQGTGA. The chain's CDR3 is CASGPTGTSDYNEQFF. For the CDR3, the DNA is TGTGCCAGCGGTCCTACCGGGACTAGCGACTACAATGAGCAGTTCTTC.

The chain is built from TRBV6-1 and TRBJ1-2; D uncertain. Germline CDR1 and CDR2: MNHNS and SASEGT. Trimming left V 3 bases short and J 0 bases short, with 17 bases between. The CDR3 runs 17 residues. In DNA form, the CDR3 reads TGTGCCAGCAGTGAGGGAGGACCGCCAAGAGCTAACTATGGCTACACCTTC. Encoded protein: CASSEGGPPRANYGYTF.

The J gene is TRBJ2-2, the V gene TRBV13, with a tentative D call TRBD2 (6 bases). Germline values: CDR1 PRHDT, CDR2 FYEKMQ (reference sequence). The V end lost 5 bases, the J end lost 7 bases, and 17 bases lay between the germline ends. The CDR3 consists of 15 residues. The CDR3 DNA reads TGTGCCAGCAGCCACCCGGGGTACGGGGGCGGGGAGCTGTTTTTT. It yields the protein CASSHPGYGGGELFF.

The chain joins TRBV7-2 to TRBJ1-1; D ambiguous. V dropped 3 bases and J dropped 5 bases, with 13 bases sitting between them. The germline gives CDR1 SGHTA, CDR2 FQGNSA. The CDR3 has 14 residues. CDR3 sequence (DNA): TGTGCCAGCAGCTTCCGGGCCTTAGGGACTGAAGCTTTCTTT. Translating gives CASSFRALGTEAFF.

The chain employs TRBV4-3 and TRBJ2-1; no firm D call. The CDR3 consists of 13 residues. CDR1 LGHNA and CDR2 YSLEER come from the germline V gene. V shed 0 bases and J shed 6 bases, with 6 bases lying between them. CDR3 region: CASSQEHRNEQFF. CDR3 DNA sequence: TGCGCCAGCAGCCAAGAGCACCGCAATGAGCAGTTCTTC.

J is TRBJ2-1 and V is TRBV10-3; D might be TRBD2 (6 bases). CDR1 is ENHRY and CDR2 is SYGVKD in the germline V gene. V lost 10 bases to trimming and J lost 0 bases, with 16 bases between them. The CDR3 consists of 15 residues. CDR3 sequence (DNA): TGTGCCACCGGGGGACCACTCAGCTCCTACAATGAGCAGTTCTTC. Translated, it gives CATGGPLSSYNEQFF.

In its sample, this clone was seen once. This chain uses TRBV28 with TRBJ2-7; TRBD1 might be the D (8 bases). CDR3 length: 18 residues. Trimming stripped 6 bases from V and 4 bases from J, with 28 bases between. Per the germline V gene, CDR1 is MDHEN and CDR2 is SYDVKM. The CDR3 bases are TGTGCCAGCAGATCCCCAACTTTTACAGGGGGGGGAGGGTACGAGCAGTACTTC. This sequence encodes CASRSPTFTGGGGYEQYF.

The chain links TRBV5-4 to TRBJ1-1; D not resolved. From germline, CDR1 is SGHNT and CDR2 YYREEE (reference sequence). This CDR3 spans 15 amino acids. V gave up 4 bases and J gave up 5 bases, with 18 bases separating them. The CDR3 DNA sequence: TGTGCCAGCAGCCCGGGTGGTCCGCGGGGTACTGAAGCTTTCTTT. Residues: CASSPGGPRGTEAFF.

About this clone itself: This specimen includes other DNA sequences encoding the same CDR3. The chain recombines TRBV5-1 with TRBJ1-2; TRBD1 matches at 8 bases. CDR3 length: 13 amino acids. V gave up 1 base and J gave up 8 bases; unmatched junction bases: 4. Germline CDR1 and CDR2: SGHRS and YFSETQ. The CDR3 nucleotides read TGCGCCAGCAGCTTGACAGGGGGTGAAGGCTACACCTTC. This gives the protein CASSLTGGEGYTF.

The rearrangement links TRBV7-6 to TRBJ2-2; D might be TRBD1 (5 bases). The CDR3 runs 19 residues. CDR1 is SGHVS and CDR2 is FNYEAQ in the germline V gene. Trimming stripped 5 bases from V and 6 bases from J, with 28 bases between. CDR3 DNA: TGTGCCAGCAGCGCGCGAAGTAGGGGTGAGGACCCACCCGCCGGGGAGCTGTTTTTT. Protein sequence: CASSARSRGEDPPAGELFF.

The rearrangement uses TRBV4-1 and TRBJ2-7, with no clear D. The germline V and J ends were trimmed by 1 base and 7 bases, with 20 bases remaining between them. CDR1 MGHRA and CDR2 YSYEKL come from the germline V gene. The CDR3 totals 16 residues. The CDR3: CASSQGVGLIVGEQYF. The CDR3 DNA reads TGCGCCAGCAGCCAAGGGGTAGGGCTGATTGTAGGGGAGCAGTACTTC.

This clone was counted once. The chain couples TRBV7-9 to TRBJ1-2; 7 nucleotides line up with TRBD1. Germline V gene sequence: CDR1 SEHNR, CDR2 FQNEAQ (reference sequence). This CDR3 comprises 15 residues. The junction had 14 bases not matched to a gene; V was cut back by 5 bases and J by 8 bases. CDR3 residues: CASSHPTGLADGYTF. The CDR3 nucleotides are TGTGCCAGCAGCCACCCGACAGGGTTAGCAGACGGCTACACCTTC.

The V call is TRBV29-1, the J call TRBJ2-1; D tentatively reads TRBD1 or TRBD2 (5 bases each). V was pared by 0 bases and J by 6 bases, with 15 bases between. The CDR3 totals 15 residues. CDR1 and CDR2 (germline): SQVTM, ANQGSEA. The CDR3 sequence is CSVEDPRGSLNEQFF. In DNA form, the CDR3 reads TGCAGCGTTGAAGATCCACGGGGCTCCCTCAATGAGCAGTTCTTC.

The genes are TRBV7-2 and TRBJ1-1; perhaps TRBD1 as D (6 bases). The CDR3 contains 14 residues. The V and J ends lost 5 bases and 1 base respectively, with 11 bases between them. Germline CDR1 SGHTA, CDR2 FQGNSA. The CDR3 sequence: CASSAGHQNTEAFF. As DNA, the CDR3 is TGTGCCAGCAGCGCGGGACACCAGAACACTGAAGCTTTCTTT.

The chain has TRBV6-5 and TRBJ2-7; D is undetermined. The CDR3 covers 11 residues. Germline V gene lookup returns CDR1 MNHEY and CDR2 SVGAGI. V dropped 6 bases and J dropped 4 bases, with 7 bases sitting between them. CDR3 nucleotide sequence: TGTGCCAGCAGGGTCAGGTACGAGCAGTACTTC. It translates to CASRVRYEQYF.

The chain joins TRBV28 to TRBJ1-3; TRBD1 matches at 7 bases. V lost 6 bases and J lost 3; bases outside the gene matches: 5. From germline, CDR1 is MDHEN and CDR2 SYDVKM. The CDR3 contains 14 residues. CDR3 sequence (DNA): TGTGCCAGCAGGGAACAGGGGTTTGGAAACACCATATATTTT. Protein: CASREQGFGNTIYF.

The V gene is TRBV4-2, the J gene TRBJ1-4; 10 bases are a match to TRBD1. The CDR3 runs to 18 residues. V lost 3 bases and J lost 3; bases outside the gene matches: 10. Germline V gene data show CDR1 as LGHNA and CDR2 as YNFKEQ. DNA of the CDR3: TGTGCCAGCAGCCAGTCCCTGACAGGGGGCCTTTCTAATGAAAAACTGTTTTTT. It translates to CASSQSLTGGLSNEKLFF.

V usage is TRBV6-5 and J usage is TRBJ1-1; possibly TRBD1 for D (6 bases). Germline V gives CDR1 MNHEY, CDR2 SVGAGI. The CDR3 is made up of 14 amino acids. Trimming cost V 7 bases and J 3 bases, with 15 bases left between them. The CDR3 region is CASIIGGGDTEAFF. The CDR3 DNA reads TGTGCCAGCATCATAGGGGGGGGAGACACTGAAGCTTTCTTT.